This T cell receptor (beta chain) derives from a study of blood T cells in healthy people across ages. Study-wide results and limits: Greater diversity and more naive CD4+ cells were seen in long-lived donors than in aged donors.

Next came a second PCR, run for about 7 to 12 cycles, which used a sample-barcoded 5' primer along with a J-beta primer mix. MiXCR, run by TCRdb on the 5' RACE reads, gives a single entry per CDR3 protein. Of under 750,000 distinct CDR3 sequences in the sample, 45% to 55% were seen once. This CDR3 contains 12 residues. Germline CDR1 DFQATT, CDR2 SNEGSKA (reference sequence). The V and J ends lost 5 bases and 7 bases respectively, with 14 bases between them. Donation came from healthy Caucasian individuals in Russia who were aged 6 to 90. About this clonotype itself: The antigen is undetermined.

The material sequenced was blood. The V call is TRBV20-1, the J call TRBJ1-2, with D possibly being TRBD1 (5 bases). The TCR was taken from a man older than 75 in good health. CDR3 sequence: CSAPGRVSGYTF. CDR3 bases: TGCAGTGCTCCAGGGAGGGTCTCTGGCTACACCTTC.